This TCR beta chain appears in the sequencing data of a study of cytomegalovirus exposure and HLA in healthy donors. The PCR contained 60 Vbeta and 13 Jbeta primers. The protocol was immunoSEQ multiplex PCR, while the TCRdb copy is restricted to in-frame clones and leaves out a portion. This repertoire shows 90,000 to 130,000 clones, around 78% found once; its top ten account for around 1.3%. Sequencing input: PBMCs. The receptor comes from a woman under 40 in good health and CMV-seronegative.

This CDR3 is CASSLRGWETMNTEAFF. The CDR3 DNA follows: TGTGCCAGCAGCTTACGCGGGTGGGAGACAATGAACACTGAAGCTTTCTTT. This chain links TRBV7-9 with TRBJ1-1; unclear D gene. The CDR3 has 17 amino acids. With 2 bases removed from V and 0 bases from J, the gap between germline ends came to 16 bases. Per germline, CDR1 SEHNR and CDR2 FQNEAQ (reference sequence).